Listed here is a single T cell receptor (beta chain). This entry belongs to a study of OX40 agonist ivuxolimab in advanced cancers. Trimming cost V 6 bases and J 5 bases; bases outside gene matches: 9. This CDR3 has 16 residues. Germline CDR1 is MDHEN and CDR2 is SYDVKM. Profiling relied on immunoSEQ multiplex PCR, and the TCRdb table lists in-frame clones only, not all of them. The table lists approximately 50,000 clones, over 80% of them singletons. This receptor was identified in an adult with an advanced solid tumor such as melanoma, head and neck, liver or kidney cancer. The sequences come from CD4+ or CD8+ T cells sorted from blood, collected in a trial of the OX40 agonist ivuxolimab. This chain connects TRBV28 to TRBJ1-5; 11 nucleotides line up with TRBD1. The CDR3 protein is CASRGARTGGYQPQHF. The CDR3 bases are TGTGCCAGCAGGGGGGCCCGGACAGGGGGCTATCAGCCCCAGCATTTT.